This T cell receptor (beta chain) was observed in a study of metastatic and nonmetastatic thyroid tumors. Study context: Repertoire comparison spanned blood and tumor or nodule tissue of malignant and benign thyroid patients.

By sample fraction, this clone is medium-sized. Before thyroid surgery, none of the patients had received any treatment. V dropped 3 bases and J dropped 4 bases, with 10 bases sitting between them. There are 12 residues in the CDR3. Germline CDR1 DFQATT, CDR2 SNEGSKA (reference sequence). TCRdb reprocessed the PCR reads via MiXCR. The data hold fewer than 16,000 clones, with 24% observed a single time. The source material was tumor tissue. The sequence derives from a female donor with papillary thyroid cancer or a benign thyroid nodule (not recorded which). Some clones in this sample may be carry-over from other donors' samples. The V call is TRBV20-1, the J call TRBJ2-7; no clear D. The CDR3 here is CSASPDGYEQYF. CDR3 sequence (DNA): TGCAGTGCTAGTCCGGACGGTTACGAGCAGTACTTC.